This paragraph covers one T cell receptor beta chain sequence. Its antigen remains unidentified. The data were obtained in a study of CD8 T cells in ankylosing spondylitis. Study-wide points: The study identified a TCR beta motif of roughly eight highly homologous variants that appeared characteristic of ankylosing spondylitis blood.

J was trimmed by 0 bases and V by 4 bases; bases with no gene match: 3. CDR3 length: 16 amino acids. CDR1 and CDR2 from the germline V gene are KGHDR and SFDVKD. Quantitative 5'-RACE was performed with molecular barcodes, and it yielded the TCR beta libraries. TCRdb fed the 5' RACE reads into MiXCR, producing one record per CDR3 protein. The data contain about 800,000 distinct CDR3 sequences, about 10% of them seen just once; the ten biggest clones take up less than 0.65%. This chain uses TRBV24-1 with TRBJ2-1, with 9 bases that match TRBD1. This clonotype was obtained from a male donor with ankylosing spondylitis. Sequenced: blood, either unsorted or a sorted T cell fraction (not recorded which). CDR3 protein: CATSDPTGGSYNEQFF. CDR3 coding DNA: TGTGCCACCAGTGACCCGACAGGGGGCTCCTACAATGAGCAGTTCTTC.